This T cell receptor beta chain was obtained from a study of OX40 agonist ivuxolimab in advanced cancers. In the study overall: Ivuxolimab, which targeted the costimulatory receptor OX40 (CD134), was an agonistic, fully human IgG2 monoclonal antibody. Intravenous ivuxolimab was administered to patients every 2 weeks at six dose levels: 0.01, 0.1, 0.3, 1.5, 3 and 10 mg/kg. Among the approximately 50 dose-escalation patients, around 19 had hepatocellular carcinoma, some 15 melanoma, 9 renal cell carcinoma and 9 head and neck cancer. The dose-escalation cohort was around 83% male with a mean age of around 64 years, ranging from about 20 to 80. Patients were allowed to have had prior anti-PD-1, anti-PD-L1 or anti-CTLA-4 therapy, and roughly two fifths of the dose-escalation patients had been treated with checkpoint inhibitors. Partial responses occurred in three dose-escalation patients, of whom one had hepatocellular carcinoma and two had cutaneous melanoma. The point of sequencing TCRbeta in the periphery was to test whether ivuxolimab changed TCR sequence diversity and drove clonal T-cell expansion. The paper covers the monotherapy dose-escalation part of the phase I ivuxolimab trial, which included N = 52 patients. On the study overall, not on this receptor specifically: Clonal expansion of both CD4+ and CD8+ blood T cells was observed from baseline to week 6 at doses 0.1 to 3.0 mg/kg. The antigen specificity of the peripheral T cells that underwent clonal expansion was not determined. After ivuxolimab, CD8+ T cells had more expanded clones than CD4+ T cells on average. Low levels of normalized T-cell clonal expansion were also seen in some patients who did not respond. In the 0.1-3.0 mg/kg groups, partial responders had among the lowest normalized peripheral clonal expansion, particularly in CD8+ T cells.

To sequence the TCRbeta CDR3 region, genomic DNA was isolated from the sorted cells. The immunoSEQ Assay was used to sequence the TCRbeta CDR3 regions. What TCRdb holds here is the immuneACCESS table cut down to in-frame rearrangements. Part of the clones is not present; checked against another copy, under half of the missing clones reflect an unresolved V gene, and the others are unexplained. Counted in this sample were tens of thousands of clones; roughly nine tenths of them appeared once. Jointly, the top ten make up roughly 49% of the sample. A note on this clone: Its binding antigen is unknown. Nothing much larger sits one base from this clone, and base qualities are not available.

Taken from the germline V gene, the CDR1 and CDR2 loops are MGHDK and SYGVNS. The CDR3 sequence holds 17 residues, the cysteine and phenylalanine included. The entry retains the CDR3 DNA only, 51 bases that are in frame from base 1. Trimming takes 1 base off V and 2 bases off J; junction bases not matched to a gene: 4. Patients with a history of autoimmune disease or receiving systemic immunosuppression were excluded from the trial. In every dose cohort, peripheral blood was drawn for TCR sequencing at baseline, cycle 4 day 1, and cycle 7 day 1. The samples were taken from a phase I, first-in-human, multicenter, open-label dose-escalation trial of ivuxolimab. The trial enrolled adults with locally advanced or metastatic head and neck squamous cell, hepatocellular, melanoma or renal cell carcinoma. Before TCR sequencing, CD4+ and CD8+ T cells were separately sorted from peripheral blood.

The rearranged segments are TRBV25-1 and TRBJ1-3; 11 bases in between match TRBD1. The sequenced sample was CD4+ or CD8+ T cells sorted from blood, obtained in a trial of the OX40 agonist ivuxolimab. This receptor was taken from an adult with an advanced solid tumor such as melanoma, head and neck, liver or kidney cancer. The nucleotide sequence is TGTGCCAGCAGTGAATTTGGGGGACAGGGGGCTGGAAACACCATATATTTT. It translates to CASSEFGGQGAGNTIYF.